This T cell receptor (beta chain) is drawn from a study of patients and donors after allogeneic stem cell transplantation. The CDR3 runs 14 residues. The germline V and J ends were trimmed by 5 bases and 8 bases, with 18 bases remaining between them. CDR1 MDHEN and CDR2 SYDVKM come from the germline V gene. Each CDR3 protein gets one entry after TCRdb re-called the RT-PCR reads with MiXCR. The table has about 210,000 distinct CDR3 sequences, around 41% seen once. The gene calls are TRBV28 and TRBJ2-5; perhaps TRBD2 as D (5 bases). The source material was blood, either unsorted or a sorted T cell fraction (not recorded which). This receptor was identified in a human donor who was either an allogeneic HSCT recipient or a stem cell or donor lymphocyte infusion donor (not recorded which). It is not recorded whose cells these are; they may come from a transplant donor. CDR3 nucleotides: TGTGCCAGCAGTCCCCCGGGGAGCCTAAAAACCCAGTACTTC. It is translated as CASSPPGSLKTQYF. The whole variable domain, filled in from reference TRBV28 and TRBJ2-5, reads DVKVTQSSRYLVKRTGEKVFLECVQDMDHENMFWYRQDPGLGLRLIYFSYDVKMKEKGDIPEGYSVSREKKERFSLILESASTNQTSMYLCASSPPGSLKTQYFGPGTRLLVL.